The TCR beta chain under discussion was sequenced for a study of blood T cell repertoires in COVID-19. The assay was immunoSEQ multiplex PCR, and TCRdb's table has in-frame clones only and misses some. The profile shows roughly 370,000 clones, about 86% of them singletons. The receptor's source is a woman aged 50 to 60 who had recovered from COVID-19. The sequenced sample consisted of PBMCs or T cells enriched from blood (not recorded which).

The CDR3 loop is CASSLVGVSPGNTIYF. The DNA for the CDR3 is TGCGCCAGCAGCTTGGTCGGGGTTTCACCTGGAAACACCATATATTTT. The chain couples TRBV5-1 to TRBJ1-3; D remains unclear. From germline, CDR1 is SGHRS and CDR2 YFSETQ. Trimming took 0 bases from V and 2 from J, leaving 12 bases between them. The CDR3 sequence is 16 residues long. Looking up the rest from reference TRBV5-1 and TRBJ1-3 gives the full variable domain: KAGVTQTPRYLIKTRGQQVTLSCSPISGHRSVSWYQQTPGQGLQFLFEYFSETQRNKGNFPGRFSGRQFSNSRSEMNVSTLELGDSALYLCASSLVGVSPGNTIYFGEGSWLTVV.